This is a list of T cell receptor beta chains from one sample in a study of shared clonotypes between healthy human individuals. TCRdb's copy holds only in-frame clones and misses some; the assay was immunoSEQ multiplex PCR. The sample holds over 2 million clones, over 85% seen once. Sequenced: naive CD4+ T cells sorted from blood. The receptors shown here come from a man between 18 and 35 years old in good health. Each CDR3 is given with its conserved first and last residue. The order of the fields is CDR3 protein, CDR3 DNA, J gene, D gene, V gene, clone size. The D gene is left open where the match is weak. The size field is filled for only some rows; it gives once, few, many or a size class.

CASSLGQGGDQPQHF TGTGCCAGCAGCTTGGGACAGGGAGGTGATCAGCCCCAGCATTTT TRBJ1-5 TRBD1 TRBV5-4 NA
CASSLSRGANVLTF TGTGCCAGCAGTTTATCGCGCGGGGCCAACGTCCTGACTTTC TRBJ2-6 NA TRBV27 few
CASAVETGGSYEQYF TGTGCCAGCGCTGTAGAGACAGGGGGATCCTACGAGCAGTACTTC TRBJ2-7 TRBD1 TRBV2 NA
CASSYSTGVNSPLHF TGTGCCAGCAGTTATTCGACAGGGGTTAATTCACCCCTCCACTTT TRBJ1-6 TRBD1 TRBV6-5 NA
CASRRSYEQYF TGTGCCAGCAGGCGCTCCTACGAGCAGTACTTC TRBJ2-7 NA TRBV6-5 NA
CASSPGQWNTEAFF TGCGCCAGCAGCCCCGGACAGTGGAACACTGAAGCTTTCTTT TRBJ1-1 NA TRBV5-1 NA
CASSPDGAGDTQYF TGTGCCAGCTCCCCCGACGGGGCGGGAGATACGCAGTATTTT TRBJ2-3 NA TRBV7-9 NA
CASSSLGLAGNEQFF TGTGCCAGCAGCTCCCTGGGACTAGCCGGGAATGAGCAGTTCTTC TRBJ2-1 TRBD2 TRBV7-9 NA
CASSPEDGLDYGYTF TGCGCCAGCAGCCCCGAGGACGGTCTTGACTATGGCTACACCTTC TRBJ1-2 NA TRBV5-1 once
CASSMGPFLFF TGTGCCAGTAGTATGGGCCCTTTTTTGTTTTTT TRBJ2-2 NA TRBV19 NA
CASSVVDRGSEQYF TGTGCCAGCAGCGTAGTTGACAGGGGATCCGAGCAGTACTTC TRBJ2-7 TRBD1 TRBV9 NA
CASTRTGYNEQFF TGTGCCAGCACCCGTACAGGATACAATGAGCAGTTCTTC TRBJ2-1 NA TRBV27 NA
CASSFATGGNTEAFF TGTGCCAGCAGCTTTGCGACAGGGGGAAACACTGAAGCTTTCTTT TRBJ1-1 TRBD1 TRBV7-3 NA
CASSLLGLAGESADTQYF TGTGCCAGCAGTCTTTTAGGACTAGCGGGAGAGAGTGCAGATACGCAGTATTTT TRBJ2-3 TRBD2 TRBV27 NA
CASSPRAGNEKLFF TGTGCCAGCAGCCCACGGGCTGGTAATGAAAAACTGTTTTTT TRBJ1-4 NA TRBV11-2 many
CASSGTGLTDTQYF TGTGCCAGCAGTGGGACAGGACTAACAGATACGCAGTATTTT TRBJ2-3 TRBD1 TRBV27 once
CAISTSPGQINTEAFF TGTGCCATCAGTACCTCACCGGGACAGATTAACACTGAAGCTTTCTTT TRBJ1-1 TRBD1 TRBV10-3 NA
CASSPQSFGLRQGAITAFF TGTGCCAGCTCACCACAATCTTTCGGTTTACGGCAGGGGGCCATAACAGCTTTCTTT TRBJ1-1 TRBD1 TRBV18 NA
CASSFVPGGAGQETQYF TGTGCCAGCAGCTTCGTCCCCGGGGGCGCGGGTCAAGAGACCCAGTACTTC TRBJ2-5 NA TRBV7-9 NA
CASSARSSLNYGYTF TGTGCCAGCAGCGCCAGATCGAGTCTTAACTATGGCTACACCTTC TRBJ1-2 NA TRBV9 NA
CASSQRIGDTEAFF TGCGCCAGCAGCCAGCGAATAGGGGACACTGAAGCTTTCTTT TRBJ1-1 NA TRBV4-3 NA
CDSSLTTVSDTQYF TGTGACAGTAGTCTAACGACCGTTTCAGATACGCAGTATTTT TRBJ2-3 NA TRBV19 NA
CASSPGSDRVETQYF TGTGCCAGCAGCCCAGGAAGCGACAGGGTGGAGACCCAGTACTTC TRBJ2-5 TRBD1 TRBV7-6 NA
CASSRTVGYTEAFF TGTGCCAGCAGTCGGACAGTAGGGTACACTGAAGCTTTCTTT TRBJ1-1 NA TRBV6-5 NA
CASSLARQGGLYGYTF TGTGCCAGCAGCTTGGCCCGTCAGGGGGGTCTCTATGGCTACACCTTC TRBJ1-2 TRBD1 TRBV5-4 NA
CASRNTGVGTDTQYF TGTGCCAGCAGAAATACAGGGGTGGGCACAGATACGCAGTATTTT TRBJ2-3 TRBD1 TRBV6-5 NA
CASSAPGIVTEAFF TGTGCCAGTAGTGCGCCAGGGATCGTCACTGAAGCTTTCTTT TRBJ1-1 NA TRBV19 once